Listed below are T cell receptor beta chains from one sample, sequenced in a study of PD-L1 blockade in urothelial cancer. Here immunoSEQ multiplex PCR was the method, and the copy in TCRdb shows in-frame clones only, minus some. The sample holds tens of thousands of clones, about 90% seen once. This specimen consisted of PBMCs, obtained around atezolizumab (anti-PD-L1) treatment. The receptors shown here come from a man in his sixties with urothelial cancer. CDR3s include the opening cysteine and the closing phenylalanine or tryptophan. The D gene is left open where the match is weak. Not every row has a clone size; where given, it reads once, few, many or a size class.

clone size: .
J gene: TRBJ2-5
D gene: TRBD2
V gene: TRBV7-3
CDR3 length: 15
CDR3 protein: CASSSGPGGWETQYF
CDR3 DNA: TGTGCCAGCAGCTCTGGCCCGGGGGGATGGGAGACCCAGTACTTC

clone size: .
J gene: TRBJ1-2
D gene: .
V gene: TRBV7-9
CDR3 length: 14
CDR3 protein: CASSPHTGNYGYTF
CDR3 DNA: TGTGCCAGCAGCCCACACACAGGGAACTATGGCTACACCTTC

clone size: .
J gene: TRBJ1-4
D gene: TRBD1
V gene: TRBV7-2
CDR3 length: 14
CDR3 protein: CASSLKGQGLGLFF
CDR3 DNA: TGTGCCAGCAGCTTAAAAGGACAGGGTTTGGGACTGTTTTTT

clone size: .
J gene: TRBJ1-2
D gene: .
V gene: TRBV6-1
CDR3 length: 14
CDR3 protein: CASSESGANYGYTF
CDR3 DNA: TGTGCCAGCAGTGAGTCAGGGGCTAACTATGGCTACACCTTC

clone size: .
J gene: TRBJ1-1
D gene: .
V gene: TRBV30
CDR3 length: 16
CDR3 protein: CAWSTRRGGRNTEAFF
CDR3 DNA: TGTGCCTGGAGTACCCGTAGGGGGGGCAGGAACACTGAAGCTTTCTTT

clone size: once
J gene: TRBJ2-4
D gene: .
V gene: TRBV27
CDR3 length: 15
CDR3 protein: CASSSPTLAKNIQYF
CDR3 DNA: TGTGCCAGCAGTTCCCCTACCCTAGCCAAAAACATTCAGTACTTC

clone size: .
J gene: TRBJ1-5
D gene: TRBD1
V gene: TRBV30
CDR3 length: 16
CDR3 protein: CAWKKPDRGRNQPQHF
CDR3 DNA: TGTGCCTGGAAAAAACCAGACAGGGGTCGGAATCAGCCCCAGCATTTT

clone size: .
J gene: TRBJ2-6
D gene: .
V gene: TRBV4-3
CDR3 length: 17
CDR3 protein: CASSQGERQSGANVLTF
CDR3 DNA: TGCGCCAGCAGCCAGGGTGAGAGACAGTCTGGGGCCAACGTCCTGACTTTC

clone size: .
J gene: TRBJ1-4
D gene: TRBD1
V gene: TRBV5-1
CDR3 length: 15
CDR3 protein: CASSHGTATNEKLFF
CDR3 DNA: TGCGCCAGCAGCCACGGGACAGCAACTAATGAAAAACTGTTTTTT

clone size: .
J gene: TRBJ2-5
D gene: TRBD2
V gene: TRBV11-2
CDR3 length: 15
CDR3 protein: CASSFGSGVQETQYF
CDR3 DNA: TGTGCCAGCAGCTTCGGTAGCGGGGTACAAGAGACCCAGTACTTC

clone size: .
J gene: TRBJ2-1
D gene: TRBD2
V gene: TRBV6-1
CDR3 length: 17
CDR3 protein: CASSEDGSGTSIYEQFF
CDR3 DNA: TGTGCCAGCAGTGAAGATGGTTCTGGGACTAGTATCTATGAGCAGTTCTTC

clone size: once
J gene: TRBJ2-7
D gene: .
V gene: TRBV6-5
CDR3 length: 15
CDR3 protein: CASSYSRGPFYEQYF
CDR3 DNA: TGTGCCAGCAGTTACTCTCGGGGTCCTTTTTACGAGCAGTACTTC

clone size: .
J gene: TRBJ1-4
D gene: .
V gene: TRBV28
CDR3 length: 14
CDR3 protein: CASSFRAVGEKLFF
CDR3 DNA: TGTGCCAGCAGTTTCAGGGCAGTTGGTGAAAAACTGTTTTTT

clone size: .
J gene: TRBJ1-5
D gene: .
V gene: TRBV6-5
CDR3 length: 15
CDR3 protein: CASSVTGVDGQPQHF
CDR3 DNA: TGTGCCAGCTCCGTGACGGGGGTTGATGGTCAGCCCCAGCATTTT

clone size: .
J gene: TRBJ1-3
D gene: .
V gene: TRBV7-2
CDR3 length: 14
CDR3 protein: CASSDTSSGNTIYF
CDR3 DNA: TGTGCCAGCAGCGACACGAGCTCTGGAAACACCATATATTTT

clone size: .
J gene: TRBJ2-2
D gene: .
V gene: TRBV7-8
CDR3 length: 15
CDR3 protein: CASSLGNRAAGELFF
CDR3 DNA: TGTGCCAGCAGCTTAGGAAACAGGGCGGCCGGGGAGCTGTTTTTT

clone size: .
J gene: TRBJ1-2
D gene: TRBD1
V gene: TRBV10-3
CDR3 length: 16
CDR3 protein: CAITPGQGTGNYGYTF
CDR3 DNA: TGTGCCATCACCCCGGGACAGGGAACGGGAAACTATGGCTACACCTTC

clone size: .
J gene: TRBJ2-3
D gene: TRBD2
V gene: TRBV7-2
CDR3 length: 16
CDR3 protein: CASSLTAGVKGDTQYF
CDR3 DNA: TGTGCCAGCAGCTTAACAGCGGGAGTAAAAGGAGATACGCAGTATTTT

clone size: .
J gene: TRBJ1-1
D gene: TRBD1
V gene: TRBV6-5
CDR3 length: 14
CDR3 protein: CASSPGGSSTEAFF
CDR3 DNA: TGTGCCAGCAGTCCAGGGGGCTCGAGCACTGAAGCTTTCTTT

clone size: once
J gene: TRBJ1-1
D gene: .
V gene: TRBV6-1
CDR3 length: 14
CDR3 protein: CASREERMNTEAFF
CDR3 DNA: TGTGCCAGCAGGGAAGAGAGAATGAACACTGAAGCTTTCTTT

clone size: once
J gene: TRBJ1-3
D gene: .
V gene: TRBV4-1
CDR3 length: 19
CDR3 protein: CASSQGVVYSADSGNTIYF
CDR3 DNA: TGCGCCAGCAGCCAAGGCGTCGTCTACTCTGCCGACTCTGGAAACACCATATATTTT

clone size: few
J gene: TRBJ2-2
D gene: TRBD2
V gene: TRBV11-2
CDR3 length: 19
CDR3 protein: CASSLPWTSGGPNTGELFF
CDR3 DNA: TGTGCCAGCAGCTTACCCTGGACTAGCGGGGGGCCGAACACCGGGGAGCTGTTTTTT

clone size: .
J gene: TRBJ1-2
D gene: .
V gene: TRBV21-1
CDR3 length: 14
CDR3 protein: CASSKVSGGYGYTF
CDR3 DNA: TGTGCCAGCAGCAAGGTCTCCGGGGGTTATGGCTACACCTTC

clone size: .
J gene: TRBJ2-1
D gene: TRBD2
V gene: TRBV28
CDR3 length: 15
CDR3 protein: CASMVGGGRYNEQFF
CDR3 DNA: TGTGCCAGCATGGTGGGCGGGGGGAGGTACAATGAGCAGTTCTTC

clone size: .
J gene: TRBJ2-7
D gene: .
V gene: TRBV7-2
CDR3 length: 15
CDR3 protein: CASSSPGRRAYEQYF
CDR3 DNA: TGTGCCAGCAGCTCCCCAGGGCGACGAGCTTACGAGCAGTACTTC

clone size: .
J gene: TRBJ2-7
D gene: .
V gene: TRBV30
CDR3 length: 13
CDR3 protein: CACTVTSSYEQYF
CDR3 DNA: TGTGCCTGTACAGTCACCTCCTCCTACGAGCAGTACTTC

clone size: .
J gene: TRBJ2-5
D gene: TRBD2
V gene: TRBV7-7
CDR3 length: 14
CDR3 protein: CASSLFAGVETQYF
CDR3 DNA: TGTGCTAGCAGCTTATTCGCGGGAGTAGAGACCCAGTACTTC

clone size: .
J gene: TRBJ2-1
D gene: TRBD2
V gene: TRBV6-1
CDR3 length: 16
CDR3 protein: CASSAHSGRRDNEQFF
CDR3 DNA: TGTGCCAGCAGTGCCCATAGCGGGAGGCGCGACAATGAGCAGTTCTTC

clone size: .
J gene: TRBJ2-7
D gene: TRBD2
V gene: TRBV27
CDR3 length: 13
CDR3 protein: CASRLAGGGEQYF
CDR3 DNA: TGTGCCAGCAGACTAGCGGGAGGTGGCGAGCAGTACTTC